Following are 3 T cell receptor beta chains from one sample sequenced in a study of cytomegalovirus exposure and HLA in healthy donors (TCRdb year 2017). The method behind the library was the immunoSEQ multiplex PCR assay. Imported from immuneACCESS, the table was reduced by TCRdb to in-frame sequences with V and J called. These copies leave out some clones; in studies compared against another copy, an unresolved V gene accounts for under half, and the cause of the remainder is not known. Across this sample there are some 83,000 clones, with approximately 94% seen only once. More than 3% of the sample goes to the ten largest clones. Sequencing input: PBMCs. Receptors were obtained from a woman aged 18-29 years in good health and CMV-seropositive.

In this sample, this clone turned up once. The chain couples TRBV4-2 to TRBJ2-1; TRBD2 matches 11 bases. V shed 2 bases and J 6 bases; nucleotides not matched to a gene: 6. The germline V gene encodes CDR1 LGHNA and CDR2 YNFKEQ. This CDR3 has 16 amino acids. DNA for the CDR3: TGTGCCAGCAGCCAACATACTAGCGGGAGTGGCAATGAGCAGTTCTTC. It codes for CASSQHTSGSGNEQFF.

The V gene is TRBV19, the J gene TRBJ2-7, with 8 bases lining up with TRBD2. Germline CDR1 LNHDA, CDR2 SQIVND (reference sequence). V gave up 9 bases and J gave up 1 base; unmatched junction bases: 11. The CDR3 totals 15 residues. The CDR3, as DNA: TGTGCCAGCCGCACCGCGGGGGGCGGTTCCTACGAGCAGTACTTC. Translation: CASRTAGGGSYEQYF. The variable domain in full, with the rest retrieved from reference TRBV19 and TRBJ2-7, is DGGITQSPKYLFRKEGQNVTLSCEQNLNHDAMYWYRQDPGQGLRLIYYSQIVNDFQKGDIAEGYSVSREKKESFPLTVTSAQKNPTAFYLCASRTAGGGSYEQYFGPGTRLTVT.

V is TRBV6-5 and J is TRBJ2-7, with a tentative D call TRBD1 (5 bases). CDR1 is MNHEY and CDR2 is SVGAGI in the germline V gene. This CDR3 has 15 amino acids. V lost 0 bases, J lost 3 bases, and 12 bases lay in between. The CDR3 loop reads CASSYSGDRLYEQYF. The CDR3 nucleotides are TGTGCCAGCAGTTACTCGGGCGACAGACTCTACGAGCAGTACTTC.